What follows describes a single TCR beta chain. It has no known antigen specificity. No base quality information exists; no much larger clone differs at one position. The library was prepared using the immunoSEQ multiplex PCR assay. The source is immuneACCESS, and TCRdb retained only in-frame sequences with V and J called. Part of the clones is not carried over; for the studies checked, unresolved V genes explain less than half of this, and the remainder is unexplained. Present in this sample are about 150,000 clones, 80% to 90% of which were seen just once. The top ten clonotypes cover approximately 1.6% of the sample. This sample was included in a study of control samples from healthy donors and cancer patients (dated by TCRdb to 2020 to 2021). Sequences SGHTA (CDR1) and FQGTGA (CDR2) are obtained from the germline V gene. The trim is 2 bases for V and 6 bases for J, with a gap of 9 bases between the germline ends. The CDR3, from cysteine to phenylalanine, totals 13 residues. Just CDR3 DNA is preserved here, 39 bases in frame from base 1.

Recombination connected TRBV7-3 to TRBJ2-3; the D call could be TRBD1 or TRBD2, with each sharing 6 bases. This TCR derives from a man aged 18 to 29 in good health. The sequenced material came from blood. The nucleotide sequence reads TGTGCCAGCAGCTTACCGGGGGCCGATACGCAGTATTTT. Its amino acids are CASSLPGADTQYF.